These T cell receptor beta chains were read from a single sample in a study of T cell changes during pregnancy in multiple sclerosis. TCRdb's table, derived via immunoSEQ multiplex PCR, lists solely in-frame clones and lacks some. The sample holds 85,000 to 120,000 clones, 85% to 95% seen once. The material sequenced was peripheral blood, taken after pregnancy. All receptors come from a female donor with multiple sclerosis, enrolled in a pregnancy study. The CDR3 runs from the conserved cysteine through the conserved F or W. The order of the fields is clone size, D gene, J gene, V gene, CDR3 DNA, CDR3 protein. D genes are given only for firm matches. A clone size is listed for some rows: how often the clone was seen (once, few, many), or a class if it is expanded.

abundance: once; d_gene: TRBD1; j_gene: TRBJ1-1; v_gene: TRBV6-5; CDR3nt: TGTGCCAGCAGTTCGACAGGGGGGACTGAAGCTTTCTTT; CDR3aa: CASSSTGGTEAFF
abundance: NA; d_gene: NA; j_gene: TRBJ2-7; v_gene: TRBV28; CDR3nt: TGTGCCAGCAGTTTAGGTCCAGGATCGACGTACGAGCAGTACTTC; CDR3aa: CASSLGPGSTYEQYF
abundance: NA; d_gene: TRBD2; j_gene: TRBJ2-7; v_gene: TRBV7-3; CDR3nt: TGTGCCAGCAGTTCCGGGGGGGGGAGAAACGAGCAGTACTTC; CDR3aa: CASSSGGGRNEQYF
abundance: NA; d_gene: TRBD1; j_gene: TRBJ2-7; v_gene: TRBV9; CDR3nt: TGTGCCAGCAGCCCGGGACAGGGGGGGTCCTACGAGCAGTACTTC; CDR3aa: CASSPGQGGSYEQYF
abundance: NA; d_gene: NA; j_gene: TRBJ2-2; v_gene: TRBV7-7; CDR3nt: TGTGCCAGCAGCTTGGGACAGAACACCGGGGAGCTGTTTTTT; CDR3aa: CASSLGQNTGELFF
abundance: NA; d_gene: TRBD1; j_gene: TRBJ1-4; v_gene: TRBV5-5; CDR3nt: TGTGCCAGCAGCTTGGGGCAGGGGGCGCCTGAAAAACTGTTTTTT; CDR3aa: CASSLGQGAPEKLFF
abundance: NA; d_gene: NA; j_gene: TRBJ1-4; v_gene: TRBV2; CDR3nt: TGTGCCAGCAGTGGCCTCGGTGGAACTAATGAAAAACTGTTTTTT; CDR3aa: CASSGLGGTNEKLFF
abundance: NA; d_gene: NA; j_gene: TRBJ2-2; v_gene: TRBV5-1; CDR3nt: TGCGCCAGCAATCCGGAGGGAAACACCGGGGAGCTGTTTTTT; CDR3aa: CASNPEGNTGELFF
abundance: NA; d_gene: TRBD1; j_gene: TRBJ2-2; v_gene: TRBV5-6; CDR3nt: TGTGCCAGCAGCTTGTTTATGGACAGGGACAACACCGGGGAGCTGTTTTTT; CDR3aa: CASSLFMDRDNTGELFF
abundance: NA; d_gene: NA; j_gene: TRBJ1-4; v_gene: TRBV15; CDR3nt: TGTGCCACCAGCAGAGATTCTGCAGGATCTAATGAAAAACTGTTTTTT; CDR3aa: CATSRDSAGSNEKLFF
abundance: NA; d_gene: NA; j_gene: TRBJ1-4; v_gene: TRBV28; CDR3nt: TGTGCCAGCAGGCCGCAGACACTTTCAACTAATGAAAAACTGTTTTTT; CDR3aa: CASRPQTLSTNEKLFF